This TCR beta chain was observed in a study of blood T cell repertoires in COVID-19. Study overall: The United States, Italy and Spain were the sources of the acute and convalescent COVID-19 samples. Sources were T cells, B-cell-depleted T cells, or PBMCs; the material itself was cDNA or gDNA.

V dropped 6 bases and J dropped 0; count of bases not matched to a gene: 11. The CDR3 has 18 amino acids. Germline V gene sequence: CDR1 SGHTA, CDR2 FQGNSA. In the authors' methods: Nucleated cell number was recorded as an estimate derived from reference gene primer amplification. This table comes from immunoSEQ multiplex PCR, and its TCRdb copy is limited to in-frame clones, with some not included. V and J calls and clone size follow that table, whereas D and trimming were derived from the DNA. The sample includes tens of thousands of clones, over 70% seen only once; the top ten take 12%. This sequence was found in a human donor with active COVID-19. The donor label of this sample is uncertain. The sequencing sample was made of peripheral blood. V and J are TRBV7-2 and TRBJ2-6; 7 bases agree with TRBD1. The chain's CDR3 is CASSHTRDRSSGANVLTF. The CDR3 nucleotides read TGTGCCAGCAGTCATACCCGGGACAGAAGCTCTGGGGCCAACGTCCTGACTTTC. The variable domain in full, completed from reference TRBV7-2 and TRBJ2-6, reads GAGVSQSPSNKVTEKGKDVELRCDPISGHTALYWYRQSLGQGLEFLIYFQGNSAPDKSGLPSDRFSAERTGGSVSTLTIQRTQQEDSAVYLCASSHTRDRSSGANVLTFGAGSRLTVL.